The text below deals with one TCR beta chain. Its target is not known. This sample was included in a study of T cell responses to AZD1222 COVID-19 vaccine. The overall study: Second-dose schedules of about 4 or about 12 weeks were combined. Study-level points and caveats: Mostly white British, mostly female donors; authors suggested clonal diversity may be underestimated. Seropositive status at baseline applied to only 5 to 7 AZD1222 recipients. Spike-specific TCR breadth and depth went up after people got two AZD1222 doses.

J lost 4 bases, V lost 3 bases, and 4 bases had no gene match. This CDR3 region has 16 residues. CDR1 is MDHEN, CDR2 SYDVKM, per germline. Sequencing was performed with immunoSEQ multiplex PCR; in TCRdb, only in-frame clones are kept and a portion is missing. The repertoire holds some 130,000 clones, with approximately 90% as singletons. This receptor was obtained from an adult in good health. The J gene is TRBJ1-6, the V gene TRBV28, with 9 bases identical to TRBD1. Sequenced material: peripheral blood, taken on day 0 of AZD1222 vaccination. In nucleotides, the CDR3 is TGTGCCAGCAGTTTCATTGGGACAGGGTATAATTCACCCCTCCACTTT. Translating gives CASSFIGTGYNSPLHF.